Listed below are T cell receptor beta chains from one sample, sequenced in a study of early stage breast cancer tumors. TCRdb's table, derived via immunoSEQ multiplex PCR, lists solely in-frame clones and lacks some. Counted here are 45,000 to 65,000 clones, just under 80% occurring once; the ten biggest clones make up 3% to 4%. What was sequenced was blood. The receptors were sampled from a person aged 40-50 years with breast cancer. CDR3s include the opening cysteine and the closing phenylalanine or tryptophan. Each record gives: CDR3 DNA, CDR3 protein, J gene, clone size, V gene, D gene. A D gene is named only where the DNA matches it firmly. Clone size is not always given. Where it is, it says once, few, many or a class for expanded clones.

CDR3 DNA: TGCGCCAGCGGGGGACAGGCCGATGGGGGGGAGACCCAGTACTTC; CDR3 protein: CASGGQADGGETQYF; J gene: TRBJ2-5; clone size: -; V gene: TRBV4-1; D gene: TRBD1
CDR3 DNA: TGTGCCAGCAGCACCTCCTCGGGGGTATATCAGCCCCAGCATTTT; CDR3 protein: CASSTSSGVYQPQHF; J gene: TRBJ1-5; clone size: -; V gene: TRBV21-1; D gene: -
CDR3 DNA: TGCGCCAGCAGCTTGATGGCGCGGGCTAGCGCGTCCGGGGAGCTGTTTTTT; CDR3 protein: CASSLMARASASGELFF; J gene: TRBJ2-2; clone size: -; V gene: TRBV5-1; D gene: -
CDR3 DNA: TGCAGCGCCACTCGACTAGCCACAGATACGCAGTATTTT; CDR3 protein: CSATRLATDTQYF; J gene: TRBJ2-3; clone size: -; V gene: TRBV29-1; D gene: TRBD2
CDR3 DNA: TGTGCCAGCAGCCAACACCGGGGGGGACAGGGCCTAGGAAATAGCAATCAGCCCCAGCATTTT; CDR3 protein: CASSQHRGGQGLGNSNQPQHF; J gene: TRBJ1-5; clone size: few; V gene: TRBV14; D gene: TRBD1
CDR3 DNA: TGCGCCAGCAGCCACCCCTCGCGCGAGCAGTACTTC; CDR3 protein: CASSHPSREQYF; J gene: TRBJ2-7; clone size: -; V gene: TRBV4-1; D gene: -
CDR3 DNA: TGTGCCAGCAGTTTAAGCGGCTGGTACCAAGAGACCCAGTACTTC; CDR3 protein: CASSLSGWYQETQYF; J gene: TRBJ2-5; clone size: -; V gene: TRBV27; D gene: -
CDR3 DNA: TGTGCCAGCAGCCAAAGGGGCGCGGTAAGCTCCTACAATGAGCAGTTCTTC; CDR3 protein: CASSQRGAVSSYNEQFF; J gene: TRBJ2-1; clone size: -; V gene: TRBV11-2; D gene: -
CDR3 DNA: TGTGCCATCAGCGAAAGATGGACAGGGGGCGCGAATAGCAATCAGCCCCAGCATTTT; CDR3 protein: CAISERWTGGANSNQPQHF; J gene: TRBJ1-5; clone size: -; V gene: TRBV10-3; D gene: TRBD1
CDR3 DNA: TGTGCCAGCAGGGCAGGACTGCTAACTTCACCCCTCCACTTT; CDR3 protein: CASRAGLLTSPLHF; J gene: TRBJ1-6; clone size: -; V gene: TRBV6-5; D gene: -
CDR3 DNA: TGTGCCACCAGCAGAGATAGGGAAAGCTACACCTTC; CDR3 protein: CATSRDRESYTF; J gene: TRBJ1-2; clone size: -; V gene: TRBV15; D gene: -
CDR3 DNA: TGTGCCAGCAGCTTACAGGGCGGTGAGCAGTTCTTC; CDR3 protein: CASSLQGGEQFF; J gene: TRBJ2-1; clone size: -; V gene: TRBV11-3; D gene: -
CDR3 DNA: TGCGCCAGCAGCCTGCGGGACAGAACAGATACGCAGTATTTT; CDR3 protein: CASSLRDRTDTQYF; J gene: TRBJ2-3; clone size: once; V gene: TRBV10-2; D gene: -
CDR3 DNA: TGTGCCTGGACCCTAAGGGGAATTAGCTACACCTTC; CDR3 protein: CAWTLRGISYTF; J gene: TRBJ1-2; clone size: -; V gene: TRBV30; D gene: -
CDR3 DNA: TGTGCCAGCAGCCGGATGGAGGTGAACACTGAAGCTTTCTTT; CDR3 protein: CASSRMEVNTEAFF; J gene: TRBJ1-1; clone size: -; V gene: TRBV7-8; D gene: -
CDR3 DNA: TGTGCCAGTAAACCACAGGGGGCGGGCCAAGAGACCCAGTACTTC; CDR3 protein: CASKPQGAGQETQYF; J gene: TRBJ2-5; clone size: -; V gene: TRBV19; D gene: TRBD1
CDR3 DNA: TGTGCCAGCAGTGACTCTCTCAGGCCGGGTGGCTATAATTCACCCCTCCACTTT; CDR3 protein: CASSDSLRPGGYNSPLHF; J gene: TRBJ1-6; clone size: -; V gene: TRBV6-4; D gene: -
CDR3 DNA: TGCGCCAGCAGTTCTAGCGGGAGTACCAATGAGCAGTTCTTC; CDR3 protein: CASSSSGSTNEQFF; J gene: TRBJ2-1; clone size: -; V gene: TRBV10-2; D gene: TRBD2
CDR3 DNA: TGTGCCTGGGGGGTTATCCGAGGGCCTGAAGCTTTCTTT; CDR3 protein: CAWGVIRGPEAFF; J gene: TRBJ1-1; clone size: -; V gene: TRBV30; D gene: -
CDR3 DNA: TGTGCCAGTAGTATAGTGCGGGGTTCTAATGAAAAACTGTTTTTT; CDR3 protein: CASSIVRGSNEKLFF; J gene: TRBJ1-4; clone size: -; V gene: TRBV19; D gene: -
CDR3 DNA: TGTGCCAGCAGCCAATCCGGACTAGCTCTCAACATTCAGTACTTC; CDR3 protein: CASSQSGLALNIQYF; J gene: TRBJ2-4; clone size: -; V gene: TRBV14; D gene: TRBD2
CDR3 DNA: TGTGCCTGGAGAGGGCAGGGTTATGGCTACACCTTC; CDR3 protein: CAWRGQGYGYTF; J gene: TRBJ1-2; clone size: -; V gene: TRBV30; D gene: -
CDR3 DNA: TGTGCCAGCAGCGTAGCGGGGTCGTTCTCCTACGAGCAGTACTTC; CDR3 protein: CASSVAGSFSYEQYF; J gene: TRBJ2-7; clone size: -; V gene: TRBV9; D gene: -
CDR3 DNA: TGTGCCAGCAGCCCCGGGACTAGAGCGCTGACAGGGGCAGATACGCAGTATTTT; CDR3 protein: CASSPGTRALTGADTQYF; J gene: TRBJ2-3; clone size: -; V gene: TRBV7-2; D gene: -
CDR3 DNA: TGTGCCAGCAGCTTAGTTTGGGGGACAGGCCGGACCTACGAGCAGTACTTC; CDR3 protein: CASSLVWGTGRTYEQYF; J gene: TRBJ2-7; clone size: -; V gene: TRBV7-9; D gene: TRBD1
CDR3 DNA: TGTGCCAGCAGTCGTACGGGACAGGGGGTCTACGAGCAGTACTTC; CDR3 protein: CASSRTGQGVYEQYF; J gene: TRBJ2-7; clone size: few; V gene: TRBV27; D gene: TRBD1
CDR3 DNA: TGTGCCAGCAGCTTGAGCCGGGGTCGGGTAGGGGAGCTGTTTTTT; CDR3 protein: CASSLSRGRVGELFF; J gene: TRBJ2-2; clone size: once; V gene: TRBV27; D gene: -
CDR3 DNA: TGTGCCAGTAAATCAGGGTCGTACACCGGGGAGCTGTTTTTT; CDR3 protein: CASKSGSYTGELFF; J gene: TRBJ2-2; clone size: -; V gene: TRBV19; D gene: -